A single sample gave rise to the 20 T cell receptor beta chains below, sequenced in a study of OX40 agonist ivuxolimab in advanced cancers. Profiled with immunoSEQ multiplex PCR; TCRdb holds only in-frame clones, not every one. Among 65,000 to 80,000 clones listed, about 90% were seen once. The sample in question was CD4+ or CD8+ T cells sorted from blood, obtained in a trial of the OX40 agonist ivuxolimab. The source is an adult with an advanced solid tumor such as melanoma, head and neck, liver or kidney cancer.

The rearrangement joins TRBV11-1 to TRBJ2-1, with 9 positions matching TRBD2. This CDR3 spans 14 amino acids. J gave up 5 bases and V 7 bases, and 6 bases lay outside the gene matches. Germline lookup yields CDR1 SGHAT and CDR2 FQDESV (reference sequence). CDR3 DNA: TGTGCCAGCACTCGGGCTAGCGGGGACAATGAGCAGTTCTTC. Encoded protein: CASTRASGDNEQFF.

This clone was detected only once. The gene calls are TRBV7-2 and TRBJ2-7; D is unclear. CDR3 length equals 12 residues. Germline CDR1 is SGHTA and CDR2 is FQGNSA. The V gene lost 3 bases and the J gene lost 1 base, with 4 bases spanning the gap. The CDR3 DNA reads TGTGCCAGCAGCTTTAGTTCCTACGAGCAGTACTTC. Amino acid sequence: CASSFSSYEQYF. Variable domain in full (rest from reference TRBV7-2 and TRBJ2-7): GAGVSQSPSNKVTEKGKDVELRCDPISGHTALYWYRQSLGQGLEFLIYFQGNSAPDKSGLPSDRFSAERTGGSVSTLTIQRTQQEDSAVYLCASSFSSYEQYFGPGTRLTVT.

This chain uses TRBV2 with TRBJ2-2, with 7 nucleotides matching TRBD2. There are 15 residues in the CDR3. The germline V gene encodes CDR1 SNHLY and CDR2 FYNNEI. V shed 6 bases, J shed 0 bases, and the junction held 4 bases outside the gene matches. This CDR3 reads CASRARGANTGELFF. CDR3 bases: TGTGCCAGCAGGGCTCGGGGGGCGAACACCGGGGAGCTGTTTTTT.

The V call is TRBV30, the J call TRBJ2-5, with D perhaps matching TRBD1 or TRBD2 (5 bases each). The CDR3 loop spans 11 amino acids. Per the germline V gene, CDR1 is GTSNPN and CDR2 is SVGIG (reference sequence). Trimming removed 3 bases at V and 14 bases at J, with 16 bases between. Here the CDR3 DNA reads TGTGCCTGGAGGCTCGACTTGGGGGAATACTTC. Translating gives CAWRLDLGEYF.

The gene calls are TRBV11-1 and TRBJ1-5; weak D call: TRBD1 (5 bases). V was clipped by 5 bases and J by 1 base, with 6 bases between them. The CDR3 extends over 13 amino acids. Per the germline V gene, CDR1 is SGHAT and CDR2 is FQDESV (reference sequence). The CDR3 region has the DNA TGTGCCAGCAGCCGGGACAGCAATCAGCCCCAGCATTTT. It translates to CASSRDSNQPQHF.

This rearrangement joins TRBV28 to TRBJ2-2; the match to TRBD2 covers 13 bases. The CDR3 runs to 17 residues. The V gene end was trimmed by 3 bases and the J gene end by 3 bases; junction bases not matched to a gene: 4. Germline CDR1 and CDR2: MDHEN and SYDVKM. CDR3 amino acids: CASSFSGLAGDTGELFF. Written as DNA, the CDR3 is TGTGCCAGCAGTTTTTCCGGACTAGCGGGAGACACCGGGGAGCTGTTTTTT.

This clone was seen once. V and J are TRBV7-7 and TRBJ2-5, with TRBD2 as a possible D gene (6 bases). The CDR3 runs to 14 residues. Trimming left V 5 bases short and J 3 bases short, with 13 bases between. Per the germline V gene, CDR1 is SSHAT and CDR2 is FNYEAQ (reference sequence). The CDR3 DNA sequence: TGTGCCAGCAGCCCCCTGGGACTGGAAGAGACCCAGTACTTC. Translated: CASSPLGLEETQYF.

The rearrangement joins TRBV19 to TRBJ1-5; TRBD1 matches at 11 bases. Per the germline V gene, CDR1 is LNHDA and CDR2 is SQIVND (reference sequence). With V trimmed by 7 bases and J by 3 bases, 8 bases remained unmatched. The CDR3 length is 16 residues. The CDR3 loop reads CASNLGQGANNQPQHF. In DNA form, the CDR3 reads TGTGCCAGTAATCTAGGACAGGGGGCGAACAATCAGCCCCAGCATTTT.

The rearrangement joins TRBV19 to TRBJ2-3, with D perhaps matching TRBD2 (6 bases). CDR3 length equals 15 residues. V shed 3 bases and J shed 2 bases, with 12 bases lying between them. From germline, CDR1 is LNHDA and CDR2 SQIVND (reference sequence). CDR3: CASSIRERPTDTQYF. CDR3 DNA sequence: TGTGCCAGTAGTATCCGGGAGAGGCCCACAGATACGCAGTATTTT.

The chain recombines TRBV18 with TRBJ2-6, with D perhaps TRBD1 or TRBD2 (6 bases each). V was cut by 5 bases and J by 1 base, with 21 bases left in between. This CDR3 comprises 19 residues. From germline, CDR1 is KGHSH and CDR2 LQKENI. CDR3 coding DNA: TGTGCCAGCTCAAAAACGTGGCGGGACCAGGGGTCTGGGGCCAACGTCCTGACTTTC. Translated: CASSKTWRDQGSGANVLTF.

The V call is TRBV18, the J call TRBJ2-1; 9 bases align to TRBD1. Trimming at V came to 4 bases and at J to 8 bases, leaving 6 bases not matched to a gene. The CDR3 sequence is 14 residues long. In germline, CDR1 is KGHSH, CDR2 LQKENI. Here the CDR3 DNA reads TGTGCCAGCTCACGGACAGGGGTAGGCTATGAGCAGTTCTTC. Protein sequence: CASSRTGVGYEQFF.

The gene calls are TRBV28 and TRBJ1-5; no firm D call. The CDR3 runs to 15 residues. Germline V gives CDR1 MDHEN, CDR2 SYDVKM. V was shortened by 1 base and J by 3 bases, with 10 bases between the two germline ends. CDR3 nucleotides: TGTGCCAGCAGTTTATTGTCAGGTGACAATCAGCCCCAGCATTTT. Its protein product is CASSLLSGDNQPQHF.

CDR3 DNA sequence: TGCACCAGCAGCCAAGAGGGGTTAGTGCGGGAGGGCGACGGTAGGGGAGAGACCCAGTACTTC. Translated, it gives CTSSQEGLVREGDGRGETQYF. V and J are TRBV1 and TRBJ2-5; the D segment call TRBD2 is taken from the table without a DNA check. TRBV1 is tagged as a pseudogene. The CDR3 length is 21 residues.

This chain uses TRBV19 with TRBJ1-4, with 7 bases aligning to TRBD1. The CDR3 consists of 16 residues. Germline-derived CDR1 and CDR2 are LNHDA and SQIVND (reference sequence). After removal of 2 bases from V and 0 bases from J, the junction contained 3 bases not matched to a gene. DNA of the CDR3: TGTGCCAGTAGTATAACAGGGGTTGCAACTAATGAAAAACTGTTTTTT. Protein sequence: CASSITGVATNEKLFF.

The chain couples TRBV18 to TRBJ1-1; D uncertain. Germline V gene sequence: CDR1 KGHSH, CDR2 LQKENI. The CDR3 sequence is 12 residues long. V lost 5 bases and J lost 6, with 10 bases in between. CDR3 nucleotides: TGTGCCAGCTCAGACGGGTTTGCTGAAGCTTTCTTT. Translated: CASSDGFAEAFF.

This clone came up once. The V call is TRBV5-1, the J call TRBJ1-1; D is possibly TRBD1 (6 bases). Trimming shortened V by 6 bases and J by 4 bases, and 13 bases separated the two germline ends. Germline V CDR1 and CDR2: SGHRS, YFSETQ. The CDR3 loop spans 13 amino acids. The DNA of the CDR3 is TGCGCCAGCAAGACAGGATTCGGCACTGAAGCTTTCTTT. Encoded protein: CASKTGFGTEAFF.

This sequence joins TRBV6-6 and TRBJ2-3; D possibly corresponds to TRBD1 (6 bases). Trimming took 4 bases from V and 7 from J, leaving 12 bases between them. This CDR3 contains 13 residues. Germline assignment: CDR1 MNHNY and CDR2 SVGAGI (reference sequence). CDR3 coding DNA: TGTGCCAGCAGTTCCGGAACAGGGAATACGCAGTATTTT. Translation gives CASSSGTGNTQYF.

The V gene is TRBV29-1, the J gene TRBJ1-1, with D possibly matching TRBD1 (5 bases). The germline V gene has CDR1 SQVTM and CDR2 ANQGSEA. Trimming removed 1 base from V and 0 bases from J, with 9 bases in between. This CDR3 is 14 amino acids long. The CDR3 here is CSVEGGGMNTEAFF. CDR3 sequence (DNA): TGCAGCGTTGAAGGGGGCGGCATGAACACTGAAGCTTTCTTT. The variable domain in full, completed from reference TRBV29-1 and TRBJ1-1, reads SAVISQKPSRDICQRGTSLTIQCQVDSQVTMMFWYRQQPGQSLTLIATANQGSEATYESGFVIDKFPISRPNLTFSTLTVSNMSPEDSSIYLCSVEGGGMNTEAFFGQGTRLTVV.

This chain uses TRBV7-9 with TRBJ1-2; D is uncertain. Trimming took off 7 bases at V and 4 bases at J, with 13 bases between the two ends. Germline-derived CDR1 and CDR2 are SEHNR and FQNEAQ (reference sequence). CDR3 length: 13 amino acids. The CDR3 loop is CASTFDTPYGYTF. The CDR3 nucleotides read TGTGCCAGCACATTCGACACACCCTATGGCTACACCTTC.

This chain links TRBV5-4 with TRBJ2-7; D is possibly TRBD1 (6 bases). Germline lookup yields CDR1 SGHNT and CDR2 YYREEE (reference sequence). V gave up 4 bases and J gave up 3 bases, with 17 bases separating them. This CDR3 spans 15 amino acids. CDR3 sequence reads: CASSQPGGRFYEQYF. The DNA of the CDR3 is TGTGCCAGCAGCCAACCTGGGGGCAGGTTCTACGAGCAGTACTTC.